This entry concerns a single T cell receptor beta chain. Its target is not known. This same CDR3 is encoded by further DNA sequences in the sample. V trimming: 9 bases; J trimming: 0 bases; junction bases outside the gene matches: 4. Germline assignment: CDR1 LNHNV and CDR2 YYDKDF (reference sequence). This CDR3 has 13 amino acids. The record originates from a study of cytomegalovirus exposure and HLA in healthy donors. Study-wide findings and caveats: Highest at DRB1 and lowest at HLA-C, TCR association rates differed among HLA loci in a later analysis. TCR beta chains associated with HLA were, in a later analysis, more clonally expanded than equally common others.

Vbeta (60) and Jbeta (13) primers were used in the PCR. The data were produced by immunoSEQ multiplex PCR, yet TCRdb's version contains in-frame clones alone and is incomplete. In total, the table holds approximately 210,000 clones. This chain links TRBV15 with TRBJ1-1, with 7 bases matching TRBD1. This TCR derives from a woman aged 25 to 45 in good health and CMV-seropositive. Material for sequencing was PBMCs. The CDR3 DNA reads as TGTGCCACTAAGACAGGGCTGAACACTGAAGCTTTCTTT. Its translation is CATKTGLNTEAFF. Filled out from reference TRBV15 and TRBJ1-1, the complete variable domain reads DAMVIQNPRYQVTQFGKPVTLSCSQTLNHNVMYWYQQKSSQAPKLLFHYYDKDFNNEADTPDNFQSRRPNTSFCFLDIRSPGLGDTAMYLCATKTGLNTEAFFGQGTRLTVV.